The present entry profiles one T cell receptor beta chain with its context. The CDR3 is made up of 18 amino acids. The germline V gene encodes CDR1 KGHSH and CDR2 LQKENI. V lost 3 bases and J lost 1; bases outside the gene matches: 8. Method: immunoSEQ multiplex PCR; TCRdb's copy keeps in-frame clones and lacks some. The sample carries about 160,000 clones, 80% to 85% recorded once. This record belongs to a study of blood T cell repertoires in COVID-19. Study-level information: Sources were T cells, B-cell-depleted T cells, or PBMCs; the material itself was cDNA or gDNA.

Two consecutive negative NP/OP PCR tests, clearance, or resolved symptoms defined Cohort 3 recovery. The chain recombines TRBV18 with TRBJ2-3; 12 bases align to TRBD1. The clonotype originates from a woman in her forties or fifties who had recovered from COVID-19. The sample was PBMCs or T cells enriched from blood (not recorded which). The DNA for the CDR3 is TGTGCCAGCTCACCTTGGGGACAGGGGGCATCGGGCACAGATACGCAGTATTTT. Encoded protein: CASSPWGQGASGTDTQYF.